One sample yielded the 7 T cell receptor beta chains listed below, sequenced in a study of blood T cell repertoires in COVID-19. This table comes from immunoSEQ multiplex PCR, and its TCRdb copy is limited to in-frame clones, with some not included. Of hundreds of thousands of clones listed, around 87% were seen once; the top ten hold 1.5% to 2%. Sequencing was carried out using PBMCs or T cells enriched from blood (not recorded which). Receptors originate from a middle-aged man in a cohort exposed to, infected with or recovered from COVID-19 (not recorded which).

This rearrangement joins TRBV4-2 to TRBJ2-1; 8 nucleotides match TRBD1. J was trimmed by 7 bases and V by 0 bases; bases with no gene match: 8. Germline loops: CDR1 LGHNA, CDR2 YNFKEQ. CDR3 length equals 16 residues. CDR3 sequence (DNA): TGTGCCAGCAGCCAAGATGGACAGGGAGCACTAAATGAGCAGTTCTTC. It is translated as CASSQDGQGALNEQFF.

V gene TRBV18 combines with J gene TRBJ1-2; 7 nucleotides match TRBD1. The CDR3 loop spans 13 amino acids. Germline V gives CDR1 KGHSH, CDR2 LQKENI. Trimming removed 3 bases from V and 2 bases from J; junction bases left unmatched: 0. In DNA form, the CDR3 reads TGTGCCAGCTCACCGACAGGGAACTATGGCTACACCTTC. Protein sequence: CASSPTGNYGYTF.

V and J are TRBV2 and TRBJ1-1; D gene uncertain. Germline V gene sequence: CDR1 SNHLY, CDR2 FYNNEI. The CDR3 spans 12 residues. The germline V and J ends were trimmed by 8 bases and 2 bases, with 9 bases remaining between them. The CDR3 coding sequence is TGTGCCAGCGCAGGCTCTAACACTGAAGCTTTCTTT. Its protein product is CASAGSNTEAFF.

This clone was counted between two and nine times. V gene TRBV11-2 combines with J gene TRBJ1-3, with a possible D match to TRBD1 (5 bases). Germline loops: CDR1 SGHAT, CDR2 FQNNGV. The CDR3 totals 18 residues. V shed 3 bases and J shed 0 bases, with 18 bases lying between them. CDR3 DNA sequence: TGTGCCAGCAGCTTGGGGCCAGGCCGTTACTTCTCTGGAAACACCATATATTTT. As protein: CASSLGPGRYFSGNTIYF.

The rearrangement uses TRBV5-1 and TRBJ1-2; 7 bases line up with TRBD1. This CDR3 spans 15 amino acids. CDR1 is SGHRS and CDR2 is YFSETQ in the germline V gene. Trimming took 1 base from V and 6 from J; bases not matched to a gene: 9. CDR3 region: CASSLTEYTGDGYTF. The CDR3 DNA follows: TGCGCCAGCAGCTTGACTGAATATACAGGGGATGGCTACACCTTC.

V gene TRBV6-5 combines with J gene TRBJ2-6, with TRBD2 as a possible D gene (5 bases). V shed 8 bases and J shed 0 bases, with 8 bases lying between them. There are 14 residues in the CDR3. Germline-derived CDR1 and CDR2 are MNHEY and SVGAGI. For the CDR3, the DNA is TGTGCCAGCCTAGCTCACTCTGGGGCCAACGTCCTGACTTTC. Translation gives CASLAHSGANVLTF.

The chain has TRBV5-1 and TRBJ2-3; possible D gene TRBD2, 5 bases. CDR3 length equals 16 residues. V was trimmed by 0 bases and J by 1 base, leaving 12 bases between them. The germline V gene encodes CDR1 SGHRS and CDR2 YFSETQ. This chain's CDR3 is CASSLGSSGRTDTQYF. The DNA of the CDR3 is TGCGCCAGCAGCTTGGGATCCAGCGGACGCACAGATACGCAGTATTTT.